This T cell receptor beta chain was obtained from a study of Ad26.COV2.S vaccination and SARS-CoV-2 variants. As for treatment: some 20 received Ad26.COV2.S at low or high dose, single or two shots; a few received placebo; per-sample allocation not given. At day 63 after the first vaccine or placebo injection, samples were drawn. As concerns this clone: Its antigen remains unidentified.

Study observations and caveats: Placebo recipients trailed vaccine recipients in spike-specific TCR breadth. Across vaccine and placebo recipients, the breadth of non-spike TCRs was similar.

This CDR3 spans 11 amino acids. V lost 5 bases to trimming and J lost 10 bases, with 11 bases between them. CDR1 MNHEY and CDR2 SMNVEV come from the germline V gene (reference sequence). Only in-frame clones appear in the TCRdb table, and some are missing; sequencing was by immunoSEQ multiplex PCR. The sample yields about 350,000 clones, about nine tenths seen once. The TCR sequence derives from a person aged 18-60 years who received the Ad26.COV2.S COVID-19 vaccine or a placebo. This chain uses TRBV27 with TRBJ1-2, with D possibly being TRBD1 (6 bases). Source: peripheral blood, taken in a trial of Ad26.COV2.S vaccine versus placebo. The CDR3 reads CASSRGGVYTF. The DNA for the CDR3 is TGTGCCAGCAGTCGAGGGGGTGTCTACACCTTC.